The 32 T cell receptor beta chains below were found in one sample sequenced in a study of CD8+CD57+ T cells in acquired aplastic anemia. Genomic DNA was employed as the template in profiling TCR beta VDJ and CDR3. TCRdb re-called the reads with MiXCR, one entry per CDR3 protein. In the table there are about 220,000 distinct CDR3 sequences, about 44% of which are singletons. In patients chosen for sequencing, flow cytometry had shown CD8+CD57+ cell expansion. What was sequenced was sorted CD4+, CD8+, or CD8+CD57+ T cells (not recorded which) from PBMCs. The receptors stem from a human donor with aplastic anemia.

This clonotype was seen a few times. The V gene is TRBV9, the J gene TRBJ2-1; a weak D match, TRBD2 (5 bases). The CDR3 consists of 15 residues. Trimming pared 4 bases from V and 6 bases from J, leaving 17 bases between. Germline-derived CDR1 and CDR2 are SGDLS and YYNGEE. The CDR3 nucleotides read TGTGCCAGCAGCTTAGGGCCCCGCGCGGGCAATGAGCAGTTCTTC. It specifies CASSLGPRAGNEQFF.

The chain has TRBV7-4 and TRBJ1-2, with TRBD1 matching over 8 bases. This CDR3 contains 17 residues. V lost 6 bases, J lost 5 bases, and 17 bases stayed unmatched. Germline V gene lookup returns CDR1 SGHVT and CDR2 SQSDAQ. In DNA, the CDR3 is TGTGCCAGCAGTGACAGGGGACTCGGTAGAGGGCCTTATGGCTACACCTTC. Translated, it gives CASSDRGLGRGPYGYTF.

The chain has TRBV20-1 and TRBJ1-5; TRBD1 agrees at 7 bases. The CDR3 is made up of 13 amino acids. Germline assignment: CDR1 DFQATT and CDR2 SNEGSKA (reference sequence). V was clipped by 3 bases and J by 4 bases; unmatched bases: 3. The CDR3 protein is CSAREGANQPQHF. The CDR3 DNA reads as TGCAGTGCTAGGGAGGGGGCAAATCAGCCCCAGCATTTT.

The V gene is TRBV15, the J gene TRBJ1-1, with 8 nucleotides matching TRBD1. This CDR3 comprises 14 residues. V was clipped by 1 base and J by 5 bases; unmatched bases: 3. The germline gives CDR1 LNHNV, CDR2 YYDKDF (reference sequence). CDR3 DNA: TGTGCCACCAGCAGAGGGACAGGGTTAACTGAAGCTTTCTTT. Translated: CATSRGTGLTEAFF.

This clonotype was counted ten times or more. The gene calls are TRBV9 and TRBJ2-3; D could derive from TRBD1 or TRBD2 (6 bases each). V shed 2 bases and J shed 3 bases, with 10 bases lying between them. There are 14 residues in the CDR3. Germline assignment: CDR1 SGDLS and CDR2 YYNGEE. The DNA for the CDR3 is TGTGCCAGCAGCGTGAGGGGGGCGACAGATACGCAGTATTTT. It translates to CASSVRGATDTQYF.

This clonotype has ten or more counts. The CDR3 DNA is TGTGCCAGCAGCCCACGACGCGCGGGGGATAACACCGAGCAGTACTTC. Its translation: CASSPRRAGDNTEQYF. This chain uses TRBV7-8 with TRBJ2-7; TRBD2 matches at 7 bases. With V trimmed by 5 bases and J by 6 bases, 16 bases remained unmatched. The CDR3 spans 16 residues. CDR1 is SGHVS and CDR2 is FQNEAQ in the germline V gene.

This clonotype was recorded a few times. The chain recombines TRBV7-9 with TRBJ1-6, with 11 positions matching TRBD1. The CDR3 has 15 residues. The V segment lost 3 bases and the J segment 9 bases; nucleotides outside the gene matches: 4. Germline V gene sequence: CDR1 SEHNR, CDR2 FQNEAQ (reference sequence). The CDR3 sequence is CASSLPGQGASPLHF. In nucleotides, the CDR3 is TGTGCCAGCAGCTTGCCTGGACAGGGGGCTTCACCCCTCCACTTT.

This clonotype was detected ten times or more. J is TRBJ2-4 and V is TRBV5-4, with D uncertain. Trimming took 4 bases from V and 8 from J, leaving 10 bases between them. The CDR3 sequence is 12 residues long. Germline CDR1 reads SGHNT; CDR2 reads YYREEE (reference sequence). The CDR3 is CASSLQTDIQYF. The DNA for the CDR3 is TGTGCCAGCAGCCTACAGACGGACATTCAGTACTTC.

This CDR3 is CASSINKGAGYEQYF. DNA of the CDR3: TGTGCCAGTAGTATAAACAAGGGGGCCGGCTACGAGCAGTACTTC. The chain links TRBV19 to TRBJ2-7; 7 bases fit TRBD1. In germline, CDR1 is LNHDA, CDR2 SQIVND (reference sequence). The trim removed 2 bases at V and 3 bases at J, leaving 7 bases unmatched. There are 15 residues in the CDR3.

Remarks on this clonotype: The junction shows a germline mismatch at one end, possibly a read error. The chain has TRBV12-3 or TRBV12-4 and TRBJ2-1; 10 bases match TRBD1. The CDR3 covers 14 residues. CDR3 sequence: CACRKGTGVNEQFF. CDR3 sequence (DNA): TGTGCCTGCAGGAAGGGGACAGGGGTCAATGAGCAGTTCTTC.

The count of this clonotype is one. This rearrangement joins TRBV25-1 to TRBJ2-1; D could derive from TRBD1 or TRBD2 (5 bases each). Germline CDR1 reads MGHDK; CDR2 reads SYGVNS. Trimming took off 2 bases at V and 4 bases at J, with 15 bases between the two ends. The CDR3 has 16 amino acids. The DNA of the CDR3 is TGTGCCAGCAGTGAACGTGAGGGAAGGGGTTACAATGAGCAGTTCTTC. This sequence encodes CASSEREGRGYNEQFF.

This clonotype was observed a handful of times. This rearrangement joins TRBV12-3 or TRBV12-4 to TRBJ1-3; possibly TRBD1 for D (5 bases). V lost 1 base and J lost 4, with 20 bases in between. The CDR3 is made up of 18 amino acids. CDR3 in DNA: TGTGCCAGCAGTTTAGACGCCTGGGGCAGGGCCGTCGGAAACACCATATATTTT. Protein product: CASSLDAWGRAVGNTIYF.

This clonotype appeared once. This rearrangement joins TRBV6-4 to TRBJ2-3; D gene uncertain. The CDR3 totals 15 residues. V was clipped by 0 bases and J by 2 bases, with 9 bases between them. Germline loops: CDR1 MRHNA, CDR2 SNTAGT. CDR3: CASSDSFAPTDTQYF. The CDR3 DNA reads as TGTGCCAGCAGTGACTCCTTCGCGCCCACAGATACGCAGTATTTT.

This clonotype has a count of ten or more. This chain joins TRBV7-8 and TRBJ2-5; D unclear. CDR3 length equals 16 residues. Between the trimmed V and J ends, which lost 1 base and 1 base, there was a span of 13 bases. Germline values: CDR1 SGHVS, CDR2 FQNEAQ. CDR3: CASSLEGRSIQETQYF. The CDR3 DNA is TGTGCCAGCAGCTTAGAGGGTCGATCAATCCAAGAGACCCAGTACTTC.

This clonotype has ten or more counts. The chain carries TRBV19 and TRBJ1-1; TRBD1 matches at 8 bases. This CDR3 spans 13 amino acids. CDR1 is LNHDA and CDR2 is SQIVND in the germline V gene (reference sequence). After removal of 7 bases from V and 4 bases from J, the junction contained 5 bases not matched to a gene. As DNA, the CDR3 is TGTGCCAGTACAGGGGGCTGGGGCACTGAAGCTTTCTTT. This codes for CASTGGWGTEAFF.

On this clonotype itself: A much larger clone differs by one base, so this may be a read error. The chain carries TRBV20-1 and TRBJ2-1; 8 bases fit TRBD2. This CDR3 has 15 amino acids. V dropped 2 bases and J dropped 9; count of bases not matched to a gene: 12. Per germline, CDR1 DFQATT and CDR2 SNEGSKA (reference sequence). Written as DNA, the CDR3 is TGCAGTGCTAGACCCCCCCCAGCGGGAGATCTTGAGCAGTTCTTC. Translating it yields CSARPPPAGDLEQFF.

In this sample, this clonotype turned up a few times. The genes are TRBV7-8 and TRBJ2-3; either TRBD1 or TRBD2 may fit D (5 bases each). Germline values: CDR1 SGHVS, CDR2 FQNEAQ. V lost 8 bases, J lost 1 base, and 16 bases lay in between. The CDR3 consists of 15 residues. Written as DNA, the CDR3 is TGTGCCAGCTCACCCCGGGACCCGCGCACAGATACGCAGTATTTT. Protein product: CASSPRDPRTDTQYF.

This clonotype was counted between two and nine times. The V and J genes are TRBV4-1 and TRBJ2-1; 9 bases are shared with TRBD2. Unmatched junction bases numbered 11, after V lost 1 base and J lost 7 bases. The V gene's germline CDR1 is MGHRA and CDR2 YSYEKL. The CDR3 sequence is 17 residues long. The CDR3 loop reads CASSQAFLAGSGNEQFF. In DNA form, the CDR3 reads TGCGCCAGCAGCCAAGCCTTCCTAGCGGGGTCAGGAAATGAGCAGTTCTTC.

The rearrangement uses TRBV2 and TRBJ1-6; D may be TRBD1 (6 bases). CDR3 length equals 18 residues. Germline CDR1 SNHLY, CDR2 FYNNEI. V was cut by 1 base and J by 7 bases, with 20 bases left in between. CDR3 sequence reads: CASSEGPSSDGTNSPLHF. CDR3 DNA: TGTGCCAGCAGTGAAGGGCCTAGCAGTGACGGGACAAATTCACCCCTCCACTTT.

J is TRBJ1-1 and V is TRBV5-1; D unresolved. The ends were cut back, 2 bases at V and 4 bases at J, with 15 bases in the middle. This CDR3 comprises 15 residues. Germline-derived CDR1 and CDR2 are SGHRS and YFSETQ. In DNA, the CDR3 is TGCGCCAGCAGCTTAACGACTATTCGGAGCACTGAAGCTTTCTTT. Translating it yields CASSLTTIRSTEAFF.

This chain uses TRBV20-1 with TRBJ2-5, with 7 bases identical to TRBD2. The CDR3 loop spans 14 amino acids. The germline CDR1 and CDR2 sequences are DFQATT and SNEGSKA (reference sequence). V shed 5 bases and J 4 bases; nucleotides not matched to a gene: 10. The CDR3, as DNA: TGCAGTGCTGACCGGGGGGAGTACGTAGAGACCCAGTACTTC. This codes for CSADRGEYVETQYF.

Concerning this clonotype itself: A clone one base away is much larger, so this may be a read error. No conserved phenylalanine or tryptophan ends this CDR3, so it is likely a read error. The chain employs TRBV7-2 and TRBJ2-7; the D is unclear. V lost 1 base and J lost 2, with 9 bases in between. The germline V gene encodes CDR1 SGHTA and CDR2 FQGNSA. This CDR3 spans 14 amino acids. CDR3 nucleotides: TGTGCCAGCAGCTTAGGGCTAAAGACCTACGAGCAGTACCTC. The encoded protein is CASSLGLKTYEQYL.

There are a few counts of this clonotype. The chain joins TRBV6-2 or TRBV6-3 to TRBJ1-5; D is undetermined. Germline V gives CDR1 MNHEY, CDR2 SVGEGT. V dropped 6 bases and J dropped 9 bases, with 6 bases sitting between them. This CDR3 comprises 10 residues. CDR3 loop: CASRLGPQHF. As DNA, the CDR3 is TGTGCCAGCAGATTGGGGCCCCAGCATTTT.

This clonotype was detected many times. The rearrangement joins TRBV28 to TRBJ2-5; unclear D gene. The germline V gene encodes CDR1 MDHEN and CDR2 SYDVKM. Trimming shortened V by 6 bases and J by 4 bases, and 15 bases separated the two germline ends. The CDR3 loop spans 14 amino acids. Here the CDR3 DNA reads TGTGCCAGCAGCCAAACAAGAAACACAGAGACCCAGTACTTC. Translated: CASSQTRNTETQYF.

This chain links TRBV29-1 with TRBJ2-7, with 12 positions matching TRBD1. J gave up 5 bases and V 4 bases, and 6 bases lay outside the gene matches. Germline V lookup: CDR1 SQVTM, CDR2 ANQGSEA. There are 14 residues in the CDR3. The CDR3 nucleotides read TGCAGCGTTGGCCCCGGGACAGGGGGCCACGAGCAGTACTTC. This sequence encodes CSVGPGTGGHEQYF.

Concerning this clonotype: A clone one base away is much larger, so this may be a read error. The J gene is TRBJ2-7, the V gene TRBV20-1; TRBD2 agrees at 7 bases. V shed 1 base, J shed 0 bases, and the junction held 12 bases outside the gene matches. In germline, CDR1 is DFQATT, CDR2 SNEGSKA (reference sequence). The CDR3 has 17 residues. CDR3 sequence: CSARAIPREASSYEQYF. The CDR3 region has the DNA TGCAGTGCTAGAGCGATCCCCCGGGAGGCAAGCTCCTACGAGCAGTACTTC.

The chain links TRBV6-5 to TRBJ1-2; a possible D gene is TRBD1 (6 bases). The CDR3 is 16 amino acids. Germline lookup yields CDR1 MNHEY and CDR2 SVGAGI. Trimming stripped 0 bases from V and 2 bases from J, with 13 bases between. The CDR3: CASSYSPGDLNYGYTF. CDR3 bases: TGTGCCAGCAGTTACTCCCCAGGGGATTTGAACTATGGCTACACCTTC.

This chain uses TRBV27 with TRBJ2-7; TRBD2 might be the D (6 bases). V lost 4 bases, J lost 5 bases, and 18 bases lay in between. CDR3 length: 15 amino acids. CDR1 is MNHEY and CDR2 is SMNVEV in the germline V gene (reference sequence). Here the CDR3 DNA reads TGTGCCAGCAGTTACAAGGGGATGGGCGGGGACGAGCAGTACTTC. This sequence encodes CASSYKGMGGDEQYF.

This clonotype was picked up many times. The CDR3 sequence is CATSDSGDSYEQYF. As DNA, the CDR3 is TGTGCCACCAGTGATTCAGGAGACTCCTACGAGCAGTACTTC. This chain joins TRBV24-1 and TRBJ2-7; no clear D gene. V was trimmed by 2 bases and J by 0 bases, leaving 7 bases between them. The germline gives CDR1 KGHDR, CDR2 SFDVKD. The CDR3 sequence is 14 residues long.

This clonotype has more than one count but fewer than ten. The rearrangement uses TRBV19 and TRBJ2-7; D may be TRBD1 (7 bases). Germline CDR1 LNHDA, CDR2 SQIVND (reference sequence). Trimming took 1 base from V and 1 from J, leaving 11 bases between them. This CDR3 is built from 15 residues. The CDR3 DNA reads TGTGCCAGTAGTATAGGCGGGACAGCATCCTACGAGCAGTACTTC. Residues: CASSIGGTASYEQYF.

This chain uses TRBV14 with TRBJ1-5; D might be TRBD1 (6 bases). Germline V gene sequence: CDR1 SGHDN, CDR2 FVKESK. The ends were cut back, 4 bases at V and 6 bases at J, with 13 bases in the middle. The CDR3 runs to 14 residues. CDR3 nucleotide sequence: TGTGCCAGCAGCCTCAGGGGTGCCGGTCAGCCCCAGCATTTT. This codes for CASSLRGAGQPQHF.

The chain combines TRBV18 with TRBJ2-1; maybe TRBD1 (5 bases). The CDR3 covers 16 residues. Per the germline V gene, CDR1 is KGHSH and CDR2 is LQKENI. V shed 1 base and J shed 4 bases, with 14 bases lying between them. CDR3 sequence (DNA): TGTGCCAGCTCACCACTCACCGAAGGGGTGTACAATGAGCAGTTCTTC. It encodes CASSPLTEGVYNEQFF.